A single sample gave rise to the 26 T cell receptor beta chains below, sequenced in a study of T cells after yellow fever vaccination. TCRdb ran MiXCR on the 5' RACE reads and lists one entry per CDR3 protein. The sample holds approximately 1,300 distinct CDR3 sequences, 56% seen once. The material was PBMCs, either bulk or a sorted T-cell subset (CD4+, CD8+, memory, or dextramer-sorted; not recorded which), obtained on the day of the yellow fever booster vaccination. The origin of the receptors is a man aged 18 to 35 who received the YFV17D yellow fever vaccine.

J is TRBJ2-1 and V is TRBV7-2; the D is unclear. The V end was cut by 5 bases, the J end by 1 base, with 18 bases between. The CDR3 is 17 residues long. CDR1 SGHTA and CDR2 FQGNSA come from the germline V gene. CDR3 DNA: TGTGCCAGCAGCCCCCGGGTTGAGTCCCGTTCCTACAATGAGCAGTTCTTC. This gives the protein CASSPRVESRSYNEQFF.

The chain is built from TRBV6-5 and TRBJ2-3, with 7 nucleotides matching TRBD1. This CDR3 is 16 amino acids long. After removal of 7 bases from V and 7 bases from J, the junction contained 17 bases not matched to a gene. CDR1 and CDR2 from the germline V gene are MNHEY and SVGAGI. The CDR3 reads CASNQAGTDTTNTQYF. CDR3 bases: TGTGCCAGCAACCAAGCCGGGACAGATACGACTAATACGCAGTATTTT.

This clonotype is deemed large (0.1 to 1%). The V call is TRBV4-1, the J call TRBJ2-1, with TRBD2 matching 8 bases. The V and J ends lost 2 bases and 4 bases, in that order; junction bases with no gene match: 7. Germline CDR1 reads MGHRA; CDR2 reads YSYEKL. This CDR3 is 16 amino acids long. The CDR3 region has the DNA TGCGCCAGCAGCCAACCCTTGCGGGGGGCTTACAATGAGCAGTTCTTC. The encoded protein is CASSQPLRGAYNEQFF.

The chain uses TRBV12-3 or TRBV12-4 and TRBJ2-7, with D unclear. The CDR3 length is 13 residues. V lost 5 bases to trimming and J lost 3 bases, with 11 bases between them. The CDR3 loop is CASSKGGVYEQYF. CDR3 DNA sequence: TGTGCCAGCAGTAAAGGTGGGGTCTACGAGCAGTACTTC.

This chain joins TRBV6-1 and TRBJ2-7, with 8 bases aligning to TRBD1. V lost 6 bases and J lost 5; bases outside the gene matches: 12. The CDR3 totals 15 residues. Germline CDR1 and CDR2: MNHNS and SASEGT. CDR3 bases: TGTGCCAGCAGCCAGGGCAGGGGGCTTTGGAACGAGCAGTACTTC. Amino acids: CASSQGRGLWNEQYF.

The rearrangement joins TRBV7-6 to TRBJ2-7, with D uncertain. Between the trimmed V and J ends, which lost 5 bases and 3 bases, there was a span of 5 bases. The CDR3 has 11 amino acids. In germline, CDR1 is SGHVS, CDR2 FNYEAQ. CDR3 residues: CASSPGYEQYF. DNA of the CDR3: TGTGCCAGCAGCCCCGGCTACGAGCAGTACTTC.

V and J are TRBV21-1 and TRBJ2-5; TRBD2 is the table's D call, not checked against the DNA. TRBV21-1 is a pseudogene locus. The CDR3 sequence is 14 residues long. CDR3 in amino acids: CASSKEGSQETQYF. CDR3 nucleotides: TGTGCCAGCAGCAAAGAGGGCAGCCAAGAGACCCAGTACTTC.

The CDR3: CASSLGGMGNEQFF. In nucleotides, the CDR3 is TGTGCCAGCAGTCTCGGGGGGATGGGGAATGAGCAGTTCTTC. The rearrangement uses TRBV6-6 and TRBJ2-1; 7 bases fit TRBD2. The CDR3 is 14 residues long. Trimming cost V 5 bases and J 7 bases; bases outside gene matches: 8. Germline V gives CDR1 MNHNY, CDR2 SVGAGI (reference sequence).

This clonotype rates as medium-sized. The genes are TRBV5-4 and TRBJ2-1; D is perhaps TRBD1 or TRBD2 (5 bases each). The germline V gene has CDR1 SGHNT and CDR2 YYREEE (reference sequence). This CDR3 has 15 amino acids. The V end was cut by 9 bases, the J end by 4 bases, with 20 bases between. Here the CDR3 reads CAIPGWSGPYNEQFF. The DNA of the CDR3 is TGTGCCATCCCGGGATGGTCAGGGCCTTACAATGAGCAGTTCTTC.

The table lists this clonotype with a few counts. The chain joins TRBV5-1 to TRBJ2-1; D is possibly TRBD1 (6 bases). The V and J ends lost 1 base and 0 bases respectively, with 8 bases between them. CDR1 SGHRS and CDR2 YFSETQ come from the germline V gene. The CDR3 is 15 residues long. The chain's CDR3 is CASSLLGGSYNEQFF. DNA of the CDR3: TGCGCCAGCAGCTTGTTAGGGGGCTCCTACAATGAGCAGTTCTTC. The variable domain in full, with the rest retrieved from reference TRBV5-1 and TRBJ2-1, is KAGVTQTPRYLIKTRGQQVTLSCSPISGHRSVSWYQQTPGQGLQFLFEYFSETQRNKGNFPGRFSGRQFSNSRSEMNVSTLELGDSALYLCASSLLGGSYNEQFFGPGTRLTVL.

The chain uses TRBV7-2 and TRBJ2-3; D remains unclear. The V and J ends lost 1 base and 6 bases respectively, with 5 bases between them. CDR3 length equals 12 residues. Germline CDR1 reads SGHTA; CDR2 reads FQGNSA. The chain's CDR3 is CASSLVGDTQYF. The CDR3 DNA sequence: TGTGCCAGCAGCTTAGTAGGGGATACGCAGTATTTT.

Judged by abundance, this clonotype is medium-sized. The V gene is TRBV24-1, the J gene TRBJ1-2; D gene uncertain. CDR1 is KGHDR, CDR2 SFDVKD, per germline. The CDR3 has 12 residues. The ends were cut back, 3 bases at V and 7 bases at J, with 8 bases in the middle. The CDR3 nucleotides read TGTGCCACCAGTGATCGGACGTCTGGCTACACCTTC. Protein sequence: CATSDRTSGYTF.

This clonotype has a handful of counts. The chain couples TRBV7-2 to TRBJ2-1, with 15 nucleotides matching TRBD2. The ends lost 5 bases at V and 7 bases at J; junction bases unmatched: 3. Germline V gene data show CDR1 as SGHTA and CDR2 as FQGNSA. CDR3 size: 15 residues. DNA for the CDR3: TGTGCCAGCAGCCTAGGACTAGCGGGGGGGAATGAGCAGTTCTTC. Translating it yields CASSLGLAGGNEQFF.

This chain joins TRBV7-8 and TRBJ2-1; D not resolved. The V gene's germline CDR1 is SGHVS and CDR2 FQNEAQ. CDR3 size: 12 residues. V lost 1 base and J 9 bases, leaving 7 bases between the germline ends. The CDR3 here is CASSLVGVEQFF. The CDR3 nucleotides are TGTGCCAGCAGCTTAGTTGGAGTTGAGCAGTTCTTC.

The V call is TRBV27, the J call TRBJ2-7, with TRBD2 identical over 8 bases. Germline CDR1 and CDR2: MNHEY and SMNVEV (reference sequence). V lost 5 bases and J lost 1; bases outside the gene matches: 10. The CDR3 contains 16 residues. This CDR3 reads CASSPFGGASSYEQYV. The CDR3 coding sequence is TGTGCCAGCAGTCCGTTCGGGGGGGCCTCGTCCTACGAGCAGTACGTC.

V is TRBV18 and J is TRBJ2-7; perhaps TRBD2 as D (5 bases). The germline CDR1 and CDR2 sequences are KGHSH and LQKENI. The CDR3 extends over 15 amino acids. The V end was cut by 6 bases, the J end by 0 bases, with 15 bases between. CDR3 loop: CASSSFSVSSYEQYF. The CDR3 region has the DNA TGTGCCAGCTCTTCTTTTAGCGTGAGCTCCTACGAGCAGTACTTC.

The chain recombines TRBV27 with TRBJ2-7; the D gene is possibly TRBD1 (5 bases). CDR1 and CDR2 from the germline V gene are MNHEY and SMNVEV (reference sequence). Trimming cost V 6 bases and J 2 bases, with 11 bases left between them. There are 13 residues in the CDR3. CDR3 nucleotides: TGTGCCAGCAGGGGCAGGGCCACCTACGAGCAGTACTTC. This encodes CASRGRATYEQYF.

This clonotype was observed once. J is TRBJ2-1 and V is TRBV11-2; D is ambiguous. Germline V gene data show CDR1 as SGHAT and CDR2 as FQNNGV. The CDR3 contains 18 residues. Trimming took off 1 base at V and 3 bases at J, with 19 bases between the two ends. Here the CDR3 reads CASSLGGRARHYYNEQFF. CDR3 sequence (DNA): TGTGCCAGCAGCTTAGGGGGTCGGGCTCGCCACTACTACAATGAGCAGTTCTTC.

This clonotype is classed as medium-sized. CDR3 sequence: CASSPAPFSYEQYF. CDR3 nucleotides: TGTGCCAGCAGTCCAGCTCCCTTCTCCTACGAGCAGTACTTC. The rearrangement links TRBV6-4 to TRBJ2-7; D is unresolved. Trimming took 5 bases from V and 0 from J, leaving 11 bases between them. The germline gives CDR1 MRHNA, CDR2 SNTAGT. The CDR3 spans 14 residues.

In its sample, this clonotype was seen once. The chain is built from TRBV5-1 and TRBJ1-2; possible D gene TRBD1, 6 bases. Deletions cut 2 bases from V and 1 base from J, with 12 bases between. This CDR3 spans 15 amino acids. Germline V CDR1 and CDR2: SGHRS, YFSETQ. The CDR3 coding sequence is TGCGCCAGCAGCTTCGGACAGCGAATTAACTATGGCTACACCTTC. Its protein product is CASSFGQRINYGYTF. The whole variable domain, filled in from reference TRBV5-1 and TRBJ1-2, reads KAGVTQTPRYLIKTRGQQVTLSCSPISGHRSVSWYQQTPGQGLQFLFEYFSETQRNKGNFPGRFSGRQFSNSRSEMNVSTLELGDSALYLCASSFGQRINYGYTFGSGTRLTVV.

Judged by abundance, this clonotype is hyperexpanded. This chain connects TRBV5-6 to TRBJ1-1; D possibly corresponds to TRBD1 (5 bases). The CDR3 has 16 amino acids. Germline-derived CDR1 and CDR2 are SGHDT and YYEEEE. With 0 bases removed from V and 6 bases from J, the gap between germline ends came to 18 bases. The CDR3 spells CASSLEGYGTPAEAFF. The CDR3 nucleotides read TGTGCCAGCAGCTTGGAAGGGTACGGGACGCCGGCTGAAGCTTTCTTT. The full variable domain, with the rest looked up from reference TRBV5-6 and TRBJ1-1, is DAGVTQSPTHLIKTRGQQVTLRCSPKSGHDTVSWYQQALGQGPQFIFQYYEEEERQRGNFPDRFSGHQFPNYSSELNVNALLLGDSALYLCASSLEGYGTPAEAFFGQGTRLTVV.

This clonotype is medium-sized (0.01 to 0.1%) in the sample. The genes are TRBV20-1 and TRBJ2-1; D is perhaps TRBD2 (5 bases). Germline CDR1 and CDR2: DFQATT and SNEGSKA (reference sequence). The CDR3 has 13 residues. V was cut by 7 bases and J by 2 bases, with 12 bases left in between. CDR3: CSGLAGTYNEQFF. Written as DNA, the CDR3 is TGCAGTGGCTTGGCGGGTACCTACAATGAGCAGTTCTTC.

This clonotype was counted once. J is TRBJ1-5 and V is TRBV4-3; perhaps TRBD1 as D (5 bases). This CDR3 region has 15 residues. Germline loops: CDR1 LGHNA, CDR2 YSLEER. Deletions cut 5 bases from V and 2 bases from J, with 13 bases between. CDR3 loop: CASSSTAGGNQPQHF. The CDR3 DNA is TGCGCCAGCAGCTCGACAGCCGGTGGCAATCAGCCCCAGCATTTT.

The chain couples TRBV7-9 to TRBJ2-1; a possible D gene is TRBD1 (5 bases). V was clipped by 7 bases and J by 1 base, with 17 bases between them. This CDR3 has 16 residues. The germline CDR1 and CDR2 sequences are SEHNR and FQNEAQ (reference sequence). CDR3 residues: CASIPKTGASYNEQFF. Here the CDR3 DNA reads TGTGCCAGCATCCCGAAGACTGGGGCTTCCTACAATGAGCAGTTCTTC. Together with reference TRBV7-9 and TRBJ2-1, the CDR3 gives the full variable domain: DTGVSQNPRHKITKRGQNVTFRCDPISEHNRLYWYRQTLGQGPEFLTYFQNEAQLEKSRLLSDRFSAERPKGSFSTLEIQRTEQGDSAMYLCASIPKTGASYNEQFFGPGTRLTVL.

This clonotype is judged large (0.1 to 1%). V gene TRBV29-1 combines with J gene TRBJ2-7; D assignment may be TRBD1 or TRBD2 (6 bases each). The germline V gene encodes CDR1 SQVTM and CDR2 ANQGSEA. The CDR3 loop spans 15 amino acids. V was clipped by 1 base and J by 0 bases, with 13 bases between them. DNA for the CDR3: TGCAGCGTTGAAGGGGAGGCCAGGGGCTCCTACGAGCAGTACTTC. Protein product: CSVEGEARGSYEQYF.

This clonotype is large by share. The V gene is TRBV4-1, the J gene TRBJ2-4; a weak D match, TRBD2 (7 bases). Trimming pared 0 bases from V and 0 bases from J, leaving 15 bases between. Germline CDR1 reads MGHRA; CDR2 reads YSYEKL. The CDR3 totals 18 residues. CDR3 nucleotides: TGCGCCAGCAGCCAAGACCGTCGGGGGGCAAGAGCCAAAAACATTCAGTACTTC. Its protein is CASSQDRRGARAKNIQYF.